The 4 T cell receptor beta chains below all came from one sample that was sequenced in a study of shared clonotypes between healthy human individuals. The assay was immunoSEQ multiplex PCR, and TCRdb's table has in-frame clones only and misses some. The table has over 150,000 clones, around 63% seen once. Specimen: memory CD4+ T cells sorted from blood. Subset indicated: CD45RA-negative fraction. The receptors stem from a man aged 25 to 45 in good health.

The CDR3 DNA is TGTGCCAGCAGTTCTTTTTACGAGCAGTACTTC. This encodes CASSSFYEQYF. This chain uses TRBV6-1 with TRBJ2-7; the D is unclear. Germline V gene data show CDR1 as MNHNS and CDR2 as SASEGT. Between the trimmed V and J ends, which lost 5 bases and 4 bases, there was a span of 6 bases. This CDR3 is built from 11 residues.

This clone was detected ten times or more. V gene TRBV7-9 combines with J gene TRBJ2-3, with D hard to call. V was shortened by 4 bases and J by 4 bases, with 9 bases between the two germline ends. The CDR3 totals 13 residues. In germline, CDR1 is SEHNR, CDR2 FQNEAQ (reference sequence). The DNA for the CDR3 is TGTGCCAGCAGCTCCCAGGCCGCAGATACGCAGTATTTT. Its protein is CASSSQAADTQYF.

The V gene is TRBV6-1, the J gene TRBJ1-5; tentatively, D is TRBD1 (5 bases). In germline, CDR1 is MNHNS, CDR2 SASEGT. The CDR3 covers 13 residues. The V end was cut by 3 bases, the J end by 7 bases, with 10 bases between. CDR3 sequence reads: CASSDAGIQPQHF. The CDR3 DNA sequence: TGTGCCAGCAGTGACGCAGGGATCCAGCCCCAGCATTTT.

The genes are TRBV9 and TRBJ1-1, with TRBD1 matching 7 bases. The CDR3 is 14 residues long. The V gene's germline CDR1 is SGDLS and CDR2 YYNGEE. Trimming took 4 bases from V and 3 from J; bases not matched to a gene: 6. The CDR3 nucleotides are TGTGCCAGCAGCCGACTTACAGGGGACACTGAAGCTTTCTTT. It specifies CASSRLTGDTEAFF.